These 4 T cell receptor delta chains were all obtained from the same sample, sequenced in a study of gamma-delta T cells after stem cell transplantation. TCRdb repeated clone calling on the RT-PCR reads with CATT. The data contain approximately 1,500 delta-chain clones, less than 2.5% of them seen just once; the ten biggest clones take up about 63%. The sample comprised gamma-delta T cells. The receptors derive from a human donor. It is not recorded whose cells these are; they may come from a transplant donor.

With regard to this clone: With a far larger clone one base away, a read error is the likely cause. The chain links TRDV2 to TRDJ1; D unclear. With 6 bases removed from V and 4 bases from J, the gap between germline ends came to 20 bases. CDR1 is GEAIGNYY, CDR2 EKD, per germline. There are 15 residues in the CDR3. CDR3 DNA: TGTGCCTGTATTCTTGCACCCGGCGAGGACGATAAACTCATCTTT. Protein sequence: CACILAPGEDDKLIF.

Relative to its sample, this clone is large. This CDR3 is also generated by other DNA sequences in the sample. The chain employs TRDV2 and TRDJ1, with TRDD3 matching over 13 bases. J lost 0 bases, V lost 3 bases, and 21 bases had no gene match. CDR3 size: 22 residues. The germline CDR1 and CDR2 sequences are GEAIGNYY and EKD. CDR3 region: CACDQSYWGIRSTPSYTDKLIF. The CDR3 DNA follows: TGTGCCTGTGACCAATCGTACTGGGGGATACGTAGTACGCCATCGTACACCGATAAACTCATCTTT.

The genes are TRAV29/DV5 and TRDJ1; TRDD3 aligns across 13 bases. Looked up from germline, CDR1 is NSMFDY and CDR2 is ISSIKDK. Trimming took 1 base from V and 1 from J; bases not matched to a gene: 16. The CDR3 contains 20 residues. The DNA of the CDR3 is TGTGCAGCAAGCCTTGTACGGAGCTACTGGGGGATACGCTCCACCGATAAACTCATCTTT. It codes for CAASLVRSYWGIRSTDKLIF.

This clone was detected ten times or more. At the DNA level, this CDR3 is encoded by other sequences in the same sample as well. This sequence joins TRDV1 and TRDJ1; TRDD3 matches 9 bases. CDR3 length: 26 residues. V lost 0 bases and J lost 0; bases outside the gene matches: 32. Germline V gene lookup returns CDR1 TSWWSYY and CDR2 QGS. Here the CDR3 reads CALGELSGPSRYWGTPKASYTDKLIF. The DNA for the CDR3 is TGTGCTCTTGGGGAACTAAGTGGGCCTTCCCGTTACTGGGGGACTCCTAAAGCCTCGTACACCGATAAACTCATCTTT.